The clone carrying this T cell receptor beta chain has a handful of counts. Its antigen is unidentified. The study reverse transcribed the entire isolated RNA, so it sequenced expressed TCRB transcripts. This table comes from immunoSEQ multiplex PCR, and its TCRdb copy is limited to in-frame clones, with some not included. In the table there are around 350,000 clones, over 10% of which are singletons. The data belong to a study of beta chain features in type 1 diabetes. Study context: Patients shared similar age, gender and cell yields with healthy donors. Study findings and constraints: Compared with healthy donors, patients appeared to share more similar naive, central memory and regulatory TCRB repertoires.

Trimming shortened V by 6 bases and J by 8 bases, and 20 bases separated the two germline ends. The CDR3 consists of 15 residues. Germline CDR1 is SEHNR and CDR2 is FQNEAQ (reference sequence). The sequenced sample was naive CD4+ T cells from blood. This sequence joins TRBV7-9 and TRBJ2-1; possible D gene TRBD1, 6 bases. This TCR was sampled from a young man in good health. As DNA, the CDR3 is TGTGCCAGCAGTCCAAGCCGATTAGGGGGATATGAGCAGTTCTTC. This encodes CASSPSRLGGYEQFF. The full variable domain, its missing parts supplied by reference TRBV7-9 and TRBJ2-1, is DTGVSQNPRHKITKRGQNVTFRCDPISEHNRLYWYRQTLGQGPEFLTYFQNEAQLEKSRLLSDRFSAERPKGSFSTLEIQRTEQGDSAMYLCASSPSRLGGYEQFFGPGTRLTVL.